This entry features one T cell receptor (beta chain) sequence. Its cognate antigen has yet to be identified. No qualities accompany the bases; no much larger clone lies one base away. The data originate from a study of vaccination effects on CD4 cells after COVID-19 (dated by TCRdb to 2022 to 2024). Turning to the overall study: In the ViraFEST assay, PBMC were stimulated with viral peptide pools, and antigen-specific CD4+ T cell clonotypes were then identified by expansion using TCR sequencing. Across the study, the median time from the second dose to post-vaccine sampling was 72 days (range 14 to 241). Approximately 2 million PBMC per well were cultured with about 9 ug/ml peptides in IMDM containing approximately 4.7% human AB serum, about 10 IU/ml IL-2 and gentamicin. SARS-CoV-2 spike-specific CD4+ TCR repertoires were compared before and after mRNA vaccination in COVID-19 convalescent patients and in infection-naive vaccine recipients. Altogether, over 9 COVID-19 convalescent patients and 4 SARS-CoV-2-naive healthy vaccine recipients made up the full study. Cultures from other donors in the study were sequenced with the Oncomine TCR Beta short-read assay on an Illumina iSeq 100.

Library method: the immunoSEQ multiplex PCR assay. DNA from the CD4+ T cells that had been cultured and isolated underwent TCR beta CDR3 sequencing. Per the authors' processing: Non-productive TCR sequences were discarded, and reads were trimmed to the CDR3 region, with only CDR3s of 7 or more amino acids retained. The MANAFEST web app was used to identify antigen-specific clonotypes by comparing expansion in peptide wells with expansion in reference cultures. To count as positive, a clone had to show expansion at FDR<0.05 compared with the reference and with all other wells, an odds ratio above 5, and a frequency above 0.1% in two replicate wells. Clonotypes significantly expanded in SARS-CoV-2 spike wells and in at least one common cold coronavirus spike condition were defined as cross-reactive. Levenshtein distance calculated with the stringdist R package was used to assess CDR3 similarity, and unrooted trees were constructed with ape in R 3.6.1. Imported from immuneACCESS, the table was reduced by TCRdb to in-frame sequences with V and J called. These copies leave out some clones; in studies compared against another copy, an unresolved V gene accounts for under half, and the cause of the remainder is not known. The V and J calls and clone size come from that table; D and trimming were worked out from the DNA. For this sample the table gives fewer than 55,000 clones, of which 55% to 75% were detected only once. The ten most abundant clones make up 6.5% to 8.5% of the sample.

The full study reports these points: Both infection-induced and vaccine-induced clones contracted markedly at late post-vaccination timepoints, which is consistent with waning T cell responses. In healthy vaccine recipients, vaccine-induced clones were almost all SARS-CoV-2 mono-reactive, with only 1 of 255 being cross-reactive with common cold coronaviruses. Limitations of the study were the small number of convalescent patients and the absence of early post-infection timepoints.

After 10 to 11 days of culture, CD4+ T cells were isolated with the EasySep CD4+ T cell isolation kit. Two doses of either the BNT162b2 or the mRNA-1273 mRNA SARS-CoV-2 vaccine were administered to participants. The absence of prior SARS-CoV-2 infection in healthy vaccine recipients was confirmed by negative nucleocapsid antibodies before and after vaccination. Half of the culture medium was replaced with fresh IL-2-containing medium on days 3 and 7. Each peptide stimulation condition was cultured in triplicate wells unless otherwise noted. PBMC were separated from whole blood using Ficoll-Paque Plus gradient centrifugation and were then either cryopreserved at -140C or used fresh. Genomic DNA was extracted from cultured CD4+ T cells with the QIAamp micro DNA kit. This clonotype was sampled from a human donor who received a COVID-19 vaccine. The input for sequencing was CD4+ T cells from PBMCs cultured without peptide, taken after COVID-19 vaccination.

The DNA sequence is given as TGTGCCAGCAGGATGACAAATTCACCCCTCCACTTT. It is translated as CASRMTNSPLHF. Recombination connected TRBV12-3 or TRBV12-4 to TRBJ1-6, with no D gene named confidently. Trimming takes 6 bases from V and 7 bases from J, and the germline ends sit 7 bases apart. The cysteine opens and the phenylalanine closes a CDR3 of 12 amino acids. Solely the CDR3 DNA is kept, with 36 bases framed from the first base.